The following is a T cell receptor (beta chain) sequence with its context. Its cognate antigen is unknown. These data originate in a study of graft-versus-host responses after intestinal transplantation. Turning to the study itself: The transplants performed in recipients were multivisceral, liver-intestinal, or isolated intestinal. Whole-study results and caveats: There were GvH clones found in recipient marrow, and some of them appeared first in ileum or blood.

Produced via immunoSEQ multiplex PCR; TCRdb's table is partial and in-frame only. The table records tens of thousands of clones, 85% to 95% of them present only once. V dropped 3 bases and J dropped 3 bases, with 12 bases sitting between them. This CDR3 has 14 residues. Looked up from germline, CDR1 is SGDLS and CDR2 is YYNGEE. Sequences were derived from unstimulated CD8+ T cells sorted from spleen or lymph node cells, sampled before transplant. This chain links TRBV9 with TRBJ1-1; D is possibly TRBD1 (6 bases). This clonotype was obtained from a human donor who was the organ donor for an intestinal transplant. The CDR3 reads CASSGGAGYTEAFF. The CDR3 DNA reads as TGTGCCAGCAGCGGGGGGGCTGGGTACACTGAAGCTTTCTTT.